This T cell receptor (beta chain) originates from a study of T cell changes during pregnancy in multiple sclerosis. Repertoires were generated with immunoSEQ multiplex PCR, while TCRdb's copy carries only in-frame clones and drops some. The sample yields roughly 31,000 clones, around nine tenths seen once. This CDR3 has 16 amino acids. Germline CDR1 SGHNT, CDR2 YYREEE (reference sequence). V dropped 4 bases and J dropped 1; count of bases not matched to a gene: 4. The receptor comes from a female donor with multiple sclerosis, enrolled in a pregnancy study. The sample consisted of CD4+ T cells from peripheral blood mononuclear cells, taken in the first trimester of pregnancy. The genes are TRBV5-4 and TRBJ2-7; 14 positions agree with TRBD2. The CDR3 protein is CASSAGLAGVSYEQYF. CDR3 nucleotide sequence: TGTGCCAGCAGCGCGGGACTAGCGGGGGTTTCCTACGAGCAGTACTTC.